This T cell receptor beta chain was recovered during a study of blood T cell repertoires in COVID-19 (dated by TCRdb to the early 2020s). A note on the overall study: Collaborator samples came from the United States, Italy and Spain and covered acute and convalescent phases of COVID-19. The material from the prospective study consisted of cDNA or gDNA derived from T cells, B-cell-depleted T cells, or PBMCs. Deeply sampled blood TCRbeta repertoires from subjects exposed to, actively infected with, or recovered from COVID-19 were included in the dataset. The repertoires were released in a freely available public database meant as a resource for research on the immune response to SARS-CoV-2. Samples came from the ongoing ImmuneRACE study (first 160 participants) plus 1,254 subjects from 6 global collaborators. Sample metadata almost always included a de-identified subject ID, COVID-19 status, age in years and sex. Where HLA class I and class II types were available, the types were taken from metadata supplied by the sample provider, not from assay-based typing.

Overall study results and their limits: How much clinical and demographic metadata was included differed by source and by participant, and the metadata was provided uncurated.

The immunoSEQ Assay, a bias-controlled multiplex PCR, was used to amplify TCRbeta CDR3 regions from genomic DNA. As for how the authors treated the data: The number of nucleated cells in each sample was estimated by amplification of reference gene primers within the assay. To quantify the absolute abundance of each unique TCRbeta CDR3 rearrangement, sequence reads were collapsed and filtered. Productive Simpson clonality was computed per sample as the square root of Simpson's diversity index over productive rearrangements. TCRdb limited this immuneACCESS table to in-frame rearrangements with V and J called. A share of clones is missing; checked studies link under half to unresolved V genes, and the rest is unexplained. V and J calls and clone size come straight from that table; D and trimming were deduced from the DNA. The sample data list a few hundred thousand clones, and around 87% of these were observed just once. 1% of the sample belongs to the ten largest clones.

This clone has only one observation. It has no known antigen specificity. Per-base qualities were not stored, and no clone one base away is much larger. Whole blood was collected in K2EDTA tubes by collaborating institutions according to the institutions' own protocols. For TCRbeta analysis, collaborator samples were shipped as frozen whole blood, as isolated PBMCs, or as DNA extracted from either sample type. The CDR1 and CDR2 encoded by the germline V gene (reference sequence) are MNHNY and SVGAGI. The cysteine opens and the phenylalanine closes a CDR3 of 12 amino acids. Only the CDR3 region is kept as DNA, spanning 36 bases read in frame from base 1. The V and J ends are trimmed by 6 bases and 7 bases, leaving 9 bases between them.

The specimen was peripheral blood. This TCR was sampled from a man between 50 and 59 years old with active or convalescent COVID-19. Recombination linked TRBV6-6 to TRBJ2-2, with the D gene call left open. The CDR3 reads as follows: CASRLVGGELFF. In nucleotides, the sequence is TGTGCCAGCAGGCTAGTTGGCGGGGAGCTGTTTTTT.